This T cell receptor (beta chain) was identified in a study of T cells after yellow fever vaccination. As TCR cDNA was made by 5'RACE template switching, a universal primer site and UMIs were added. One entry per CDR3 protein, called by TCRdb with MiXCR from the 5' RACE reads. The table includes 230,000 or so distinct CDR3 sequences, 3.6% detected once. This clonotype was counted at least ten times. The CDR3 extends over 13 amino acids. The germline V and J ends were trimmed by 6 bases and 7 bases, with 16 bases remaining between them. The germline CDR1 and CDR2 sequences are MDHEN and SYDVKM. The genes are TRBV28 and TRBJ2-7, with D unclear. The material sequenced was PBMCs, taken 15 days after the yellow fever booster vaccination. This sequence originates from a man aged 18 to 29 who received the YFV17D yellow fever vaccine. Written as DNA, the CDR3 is TGTGCCAGCAGCGTGGCGACGTTGAGGGAGCAGTACTTC. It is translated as CASSVATLREQYF.